These T cell receptor beta chains were read from a single sample in a study of shared clonotypes between healthy human individuals. Only in-frame clones appear in the TCRdb table, and some are missing; sequencing was by immunoSEQ multiplex PCR. The repertoire holds about 2 million clones, with 85% to 95% as singletons. The specimen was naive CD4+ T cells sorted from blood. The receptor set was obtained from a man aged 18 to 29 in good health. CDR3s include the opening cysteine and the closing phenylalanine or tryptophan. Fields, in order: CDR3 protein, J gene, V gene.

CDR3aa: CASSQKRALGRREGYTF
j_gene: TRBJ1-2
v_gene: TRBV16

CDR3aa: CASSTPPIGYTF
j_gene: TRBJ1-2
v_gene: TRBV28

CDR3aa: CASSEPGQGIYGYTF
j_gene: TRBJ1-2
v_gene: TRBV27

CDR3aa: CASSPPGTQNQPQHF
j_gene: TRBJ1-5
v_gene: TRBV6-6

CDR3aa: CASSQDLGPAEQFF
j_gene: TRBJ2-1
v_gene: TRBV4-3

CDR3aa: CASSWTGIPLEQYF
j_gene: TRBJ2-7
v_gene: TRBV7-9

CDR3aa: CASSFTSVVVLLF
j_gene: TRBJ2-1
v_gene: TRBV28

CDR3aa: CASTASGSYNGELFF
j_gene: TRBJ2-2
v_gene: TRBV2

CDR3aa: CAISESVAETQYF
j_gene: TRBJ2-3
v_gene: TRBV10-3

CDR3aa: CASSGPNQPQHF
j_gene: TRBJ1-5
v_gene: TRBV6-1

CDR3aa: CASSEDRFGGQPQHF
j_gene: TRBJ1-5
v_gene: TRBV25-1

CDR3aa: CASSLDVSRTYEQYF
j_gene: TRBJ2-7
v_gene: TRBV5-4

CDR3aa: CASSSGRGSYNEQFF
j_gene: TRBJ2-1
v_gene: TRBV11-3

CDR3aa: CASSEGGSYEQYF
j_gene: TRBJ2-7
v_gene: TRBV7-2

CDR3aa: CASSPLSGANVLTF
j_gene: TRBJ2-6
v_gene: TRBV7-8

CDR3aa: CAISVATSTDTQYF
j_gene: TRBJ2-3
v_gene: TRBV10-3

CDR3aa: CAWGSGGARQPQHF
j_gene: TRBJ1-5
v_gene: TRBV30

CDR3aa: CAISHSTEGDTQYF
j_gene: TRBJ2-3
v_gene: TRBV10-3

CDR3aa: CASSERQLDTQYF
j_gene: TRBJ2-3
v_gene: TRBV6-4

CDR3aa: CASSQTSGSGMEQYF
j_gene: TRBJ2-7
v_gene: TRBV7-9

CDR3aa: CASSLDRDWTGELFF
j_gene: TRBJ2-2
v_gene: TRBV5-1

CDR3aa: CASSGVAGSTDTQYF
j_gene: TRBJ2-3
v_gene: TRBV2

CDR3aa: CASSYSSPGWYGYTF
j_gene: TRBJ1-2
v_gene: TRBV6-5

CDR3aa: CASSLAQGYEQYF
j_gene: TRBJ2-7
v_gene: TRBV5-1

CDR3aa: CASSLGGTGAGNTIYF
j_gene: TRBJ1-3
v_gene: TRBV5-1

CDR3aa: CAIGGTGGDTQYF
j_gene: TRBJ2-3
v_gene: TRBV10-3

CDR3aa: CASSLDRSGQGAHEQYF
j_gene: TRBJ2-7
v_gene: TRBV11-2

CDR3aa: CASRGRGAGNTEAFF
j_gene: TRBJ1-1
v_gene: TRBV5-6

CDR3aa: CSVVGRTYEQYF
j_gene: TRBJ2-7
v_gene: TRBV29-1

CDR3aa: CASSLAGNYYNEQFF
j_gene: TRBJ2-1
v_gene: TRBV5-4

CDR3aa: CASSLMTSKVGEQFF
j_gene: TRBJ2-1
v_gene: TRBV7-6

CDR3aa: CASSPGALRQETQYF
j_gene: TRBJ2-5
v_gene: TRBV18

CDR3aa: CASSQREGLQTQYF
j_gene: TRBJ2-5
v_gene: TRBV14

CDR3aa: CASSLAGGSTTDTQYF
j_gene: TRBJ2-3
v_gene: TRBV5-1

CDR3aa: CASSRAGNEQFF
j_gene: TRBJ2-1
v_gene: TRBV6-5

CDR3aa: CASSPRQGASTGELFF
j_gene: TRBJ2-2
v_gene: TRBV9

CDR3aa: CASSLAPAGGSYEQYF
j_gene: TRBJ2-7
v_gene: TRBV11-2

CDR3aa: CAISDTQRGSTDTQYF
j_gene: TRBJ2-3
v_gene: TRBV10-3

CDR3aa: CASSKENPRRETQYF
j_gene: TRBJ2-5
v_gene: TRBV21-1

CDR3aa: CASSQLLPSGSRSSYNEQFF
j_gene: TRBJ2-1
v_gene: TRBV4-3

CDR3aa: CASSLAGWPGDSPLHF
j_gene: TRBJ1-6
v_gene: TRBV5-1

CDR3aa: CASSYKRTSWANVLTF
j_gene: TRBJ2-6
v_gene: TRBV6-5

CDR3aa: CASSLSRIGNEKLFF
j_gene: TRBJ1-4
v_gene: TRBV7-9

CDR3aa: CATSPVSAQGYTF
j_gene: TRBJ1-2
v_gene: TRBV15

CDR3aa: CASSFEGTEYFYEQYF
j_gene: TRBJ2-7
v_gene: TRBV7-2

CDR3aa: CASSRNTDTQYF
j_gene: TRBJ2-3
v_gene: TRBV5-1